Below are 30 T cell receptor beta chains sequenced from a single sample in a study of T-cell reconstitution after alpha-beta-depleted transplantation in children. For TCRbeta, the library was prepared with unique molecular identifiers. TCRdb passed the PCR reads through MiXCR, listing each CDR3 protein once. Counted here are about 500,000 distinct CDR3 sequences, around a third occurring once; the ten biggest clones make up 2% to 3%. Sequenced here: PBMCs from the stem cell graft donor, sampled from the stem cell graft. These TCRs come from a human donor who donated a stem cell graft to a child with aplastic anemia.

The chain uses TRBV4-2 and TRBJ2-1; D gene ambiguous. CDR1 and CDR2 from the germline V gene are LGHNA and YNFKEQ. Trimming removed 1 base at V and 4 bases at J, with 8 bases between. This CDR3 is built from 14 residues. The CDR3 nucleotides read TGTGCCAGCAGCCAAGGGCTATTATACAATGAGCAGTTCTTC. It codes for CASSQGLLYNEQFF.

The chain carries TRBV18 and TRBJ2-7; TRBD1 matches at 9 bases. There are 13 residues in the CDR3. V gave up 5 bases and J gave up 7 bases; unmatched junction bases: 6. The V gene's germline CDR1 is KGHSH and CDR2 LQKENI. The CDR3 DNA is TGTGCCAGCTCAGCACAGGGGGCGGCGGAGCAGTACGTC. Translation: CASSAQGAAEQYV.

This CDR3 is CASSLRGKVADTQYF. The CDR3 bases are TGTGCCAGCAGCTTGAGGGGAAAAGTGGCAGATACGCAGTATTTT. This sequence joins TRBV5-6 and TRBJ2-3; D perhaps matches TRBD1 (5 bases). The germline V gene encodes CDR1 SGHDT and CDR2 YYEEEE. The CDR3 sequence is 15 residues long. The V and J ends lost 1 base and 4 bases respectively, with 13 bases between them.

This clonotype was seen a handful of times. J is TRBJ2-3 and V is TRBV18, with TRBD2 matching 7 bases. Germline assignment: CDR1 KGHSH and CDR2 LQKENI. J was trimmed by 0 bases and V by 3 bases; bases with no gene match: 6. This CDR3 has 16 amino acids. DNA of the CDR3: TGTGCCAGCTCACCCCCAGCGGGGCCAAGCACAGATACGCAGTATTTT. Protein product: CASSPPAGPSTDTQYF.

In its sample, this clonotype was seen a few times. The V and J genes are TRBV7-9 and TRBJ1-1; D uncertain. Germline values: CDR1 SEHNR, CDR2 FQNEAQ (reference sequence). V was pared by 2 bases and J by 3 bases, with 13 bases between. The CDR3 is made up of 15 amino acids. CDR3 sequence (DNA): TGTGCCAGCAGCTTATCTACGGGCAGGCACACTGAAGCTTTCTTT. It is translated as CASSLSTGRHTEAFF.

The gene calls are TRBV24-1 and TRBJ2-5, with 7 bases lining up with TRBD1. Germline trimming cut 4 bases from V and 4 bases from J; bases unmatched to any gene: 14. This CDR3 is 17 amino acids long. CDR1 and CDR2 from the germline V gene are KGHDR and SFDVKD. The CDR3 here is CATSDGYRGIGAETQYF. DNA of the CDR3: TGTGCCACCAGTGACGGATACAGGGGAATCGGAGCAGAGACCCAGTACTTC.

The sample holds a few counts of this clonotype. The rearrangement links TRBV20-1 to TRBJ1-2; D is ambiguous. Looked up from germline, CDR1 is DFQATT and CDR2 is SNEGSKA (reference sequence). The CDR3 is 11 amino acids. V lost 3 bases to trimming and J lost 8 bases, with 10 bases between them. The CDR3 coding sequence is TGCAGTGCTAGCTCGGGGTACGGCTACACCTTC. This encodes CSASSGYGYTF.

V usage is TRBV10-3 and J usage is TRBJ2-1; 11 nucleotides match TRBD2. Germline loops: CDR1 ENHRY, CDR2 SYGVKD. The CDR3 sequence is 15 residues long. Trimming took 5 bases from V and 7 from J; bases not matched to a gene: 7. As DNA, the CDR3 is TGTGCCATCAGTACCGGGACTAGCGGAACGAATGAGCAGTTCTTC. Translating it yields CAISTGTSGTNEQFF.

The V call is TRBV11-2, the J call TRBJ1-4, with 7 bases fitting TRBD1. In germline, CDR1 is SGHAT, CDR2 FQNNGV. V gave up 4 bases and J gave up 0 bases; unmatched junction bases: 5. The CDR3 totals 16 residues. DNA for the CDR3: TGTGCCAGCAGCTCCGGACAGGCTGCAACTAATGAAAAACTGTTTTTT. Amino acid sequence: CASSSGQAATNEKLFF.

The V and J genes are TRBV20-1 and TRBJ1-6, with 7 positions matching TRBD1. Looked up from germline, CDR1 is DFQATT and CDR2 is SNEGSKA (reference sequence). The trim removed 3 bases at V and 9 bases at J, leaving 11 bases unmatched. The length of the CDR3 is 15 residues. CDR3 region: CSARDPRQGASPLHF. The CDR3 DNA is TGCAGTGCTAGGGATCCTAGACAGGGTGCTTCACCCCTCCACTTT.

CDR3 sequence (DNA): TGTGCCAGCAGTCCAGAGCAATATCAGCCCCAGCATTTT. This codes for CASSPEQYQPQHF. This chain links TRBV12-3 or TRBV12-4 with TRBJ1-5; unclear D gene. The CDR3 covers 13 residues. V lost 5 bases, J lost 5 bases, and 10 bases lay in between.

This clonotype was counted a few times. This rearrangement joins TRBV5-1 to TRBJ1-1; D is unclear. The CDR3 contains 12 residues. V lost 6 bases and J 1 base, leaving 7 bases between the germline ends. Germline V gene data show CDR1 as SGHRS and CDR2 as YFSETQ. CDR3 amino acids: CASKATNTEAFF. The CDR3 DNA reads TGCGCCAGCAAAGCCACGAACACTGAAGCTTTCTTT.

This clonotype was seen repeatedly, ten times or more. This chain connects TRBV27 to TRBJ2-7; 9 bases align to TRBD1. Per the germline V gene, CDR1 is MNHEY and CDR2 is SMNVEV (reference sequence). The V gene end was trimmed by 5 bases and the J gene end by 3 bases; junction bases not matched to a gene: 8. The CDR3 is 15 amino acids. CDR3 region: CASSLRGQGYYEQYV. As DNA, the CDR3 is TGTGCCAGCAGTCTCCGGGGACAGGGATACTACGAGCAGTACGTC.

This clonotype occurred a few times. This chain links TRBV6-1 with TRBJ2-7, with TRBD1 matching 7 bases. CDR3 length: 13 amino acids. Germline CDR1 and CDR2: MNHNS and SASEGT. After removal of 4 bases from V and 3 bases from J, the junction contained 3 bases not matched to a gene. The CDR3, as DNA: TGTGCCAGCAGTGTAGACAGGGACTACGAGCAGTACGTC. This sequence encodes CASSVDRDYEQYV.

This clonotype turned up a few times. A junction boundary mismatches the germline segment, possibly from a read error. The V and J genes are TRBV30 and TRBJ2-7; D unclear. The CDR3 consists of 13 residues. Germline lookup yields CDR1 GTSNPN and CDR2 SVGIG (reference sequence). The CDR3 spells CAWTGAVGRSPDF. CDR3 in DNA: TGTGCCTGGACCGGCGCAGTTGGACGGAGCCCAGACTTC.

In this sample, this clonotype turned up a few times. The rearrangement links TRBV12-3 or TRBV12-4 to TRBJ2-5, with 10 bases identical to TRBD1. After removal of 3 bases from V and 6 bases from J, the junction contained 10 bases not matched to a gene. CDR3 size: 16 residues. The CDR3 sequence is CASSLGETGGWKTQYF. As DNA, the CDR3 is TGTGCCAGCAGTTTGGGTGAGACAGGGGGCTGGAAGACCCAGTACTTC.

The V call is TRBV29-1, the J call TRBJ2-2; TRBD1 is a possible D gene (6 bases). The CDR3 has 12 amino acids. Trimming pared 5 bases from V and 5 bases from J, leaving 9 bases between. Per the germline V gene, CDR1 is SQVTM and CDR2 is ANQGSEA. In nucleotides, the CDR3 is TGCAGCGTTATTACAGGGACCGGGGAGCTGTTTTTT. This gives the protein CSVITGTGELFF.

CDR3 sequence: CASSYTAAYEQYV. The CDR3, as DNA: TGTGCCAGCAGTTATACAGCGGCCTACGAGCAGTACGTC. The genes are TRBV6-2 or TRBV6-3 and TRBJ2-7; the D gene is possibly TRBD2 (5 bases). Germline V gives CDR1 MNHEY, CDR2 SVGEGT. This CDR3 region has 13 residues. Deletions cut 3 bases from V and 2 bases from J, with 8 bases between.

The chain couples TRBV7-2 to TRBJ1-6, with no clear D. Trimming shortened V by 2 bases and J by 7 bases, and 12 bases separated the two germline ends. Per the germline V gene, CDR1 is SGHTA and CDR2 is FQGNSA. This CDR3 has 15 amino acids. The CDR3 sequence: CASSLRRRLNSPLHF. The CDR3 bases are TGTGCCAGCAGCTTAAGGCGGCGGCTAAATTCACCCCTCCACTTT.

This clonotype was counted once. The chain is built from TRBV5-6 and TRBJ2-7, with D tentatively TRBD1 (5 bases). Trimming stripped 1 base from V and 5 bases from J, with 13 bases between. CDR3 size: 14 residues. Germline assignment: CDR1 SGHDT and CDR2 YYEEEE. CDR3 sequence: CASSLFAGLDEQYF. The CDR3 coding sequence is TGTGCCAGCAGCTTGTTTGCAGGGTTAGACGAGCAGTACTTC.

In its sample, this clonotype was seen a few times. The rearrangement links TRBV6-4 to TRBJ1-2, with TRBD1 identical over 7 bases. The ends lost 2 bases at V and 9 bases at J; junction bases unmatched: 3. The length of the CDR3 is 12 residues. In germline, CDR1 is MRHNA, CDR2 SNTAGT. CDR3 nucleotide sequence: TGTGCCAGCAGTGACGAGACAGGGAGCTACACCTTC. Translation gives CASSDETGSYTF.

In nucleotides, the CDR3 is TGCAGCGTTGTTCCCGGGTCCTACGAGCAGTACTTC. As protein: CSVVPGSYEQYF. J is TRBJ2-7 and V is TRBV29-1; no clear D gene. CDR1 and CDR2 (germline): SQVTM, ANQGSEA. The CDR3 contains 12 residues. Trimming left V 4 bases short and J 1 base short, with 8 bases between.

V is TRBV4-2 and J is TRBJ2-2; D perhaps matches TRBD2 (7 bases). V shed 4 bases and J shed 8 bases, with 20 bases lying between them. The CDR3 consists of 16 residues. Per germline, CDR1 LGHNA and CDR2 YNFKEQ. CDR3 amino acids: CASSRTGGQGGGELFF. CDR3 nucleotides: TGTGCCAGCAGCCGAACCGGGGGGCAAGGGGGTGGGGAGCTGTTTTTT.

This clonotype has a handful of counts. The chain couples TRBV29-1 to TRBJ2-1; 8 bases map to TRBD2. The V gene end was trimmed by 4 bases and the J gene end by 3 bases; junction bases not matched to a gene: 17. This CDR3 has 18 residues. Germline V lookup: CDR1 SQVTM, CDR2 ANQGSEA. CDR3 DNA sequence: TGCAGCGTTGCAACACAGAGCGGGAGTGTCGTCGGCTACAATGAGCAGTTCTTC. Translation: CSVATQSGSVVGYNEQFF.

In this sample, this clonotype turned up a few times. The chain recombines TRBV6-1 with TRBJ2-4; 7 bases align to TRBD2. The CDR3 loop spans 15 amino acids. Unmatched junction bases numbered 9, after V lost 6 bases and J lost 4 bases. Germline lookup yields CDR1 MNHNS and CDR2 SASEGT. CDR3 residues: CASSLAGGRKNIQYF. CDR3 DNA sequence: TGTGCCAGCAGCCTGGCGGGCGGGAGAAAAAACATTCAGTACTTC.

The chain recombines TRBV6-1 with TRBJ2-7, with D possibly matching TRBD2 (6 bases). The CDR3 spans 15 residues. Per the germline V gene, CDR1 is MNHNS and CDR2 is SASEGT. V was shortened by 8 bases and J by 1 base, with 18 bases between the two germline ends. CDR3 loop: CASATPPGESYEQYF. CDR3 DNA sequence: TGTGCCAGCGCGACCCCCCCGGGAGAGTCCTACGAGCAGTACTTC.

The chain has TRBV28 and TRBJ2-1; 13 bases line up with TRBD2. J was trimmed by 8 bases and V by 4 bases; bases with no gene match: 8. Germline CDR1 and CDR2: MDHEN and SYDVKM. This CDR3 has 16 amino acids. The CDR3 nucleotides are TGTGCCAGCAGTTCGCCGACTAGCGGGAGGAACGATGAGCAGTTCTTC. Its translation is CASSSPTSGRNDEQFF.

The sample holds a few counts of this clonotype. The V and J genes are TRBV7-2 and TRBJ2-1; 13 bases are shared with TRBD2. Trimming cost V 4 bases and J 7 bases; bases outside gene matches: 4. From germline, CDR1 is SGHTA and CDR2 FQGNSA. CDR3 length equals 15 residues. The CDR3 sequence is CASSSEGLAGNEQFF. In DNA, the CDR3 is TGTGCCAGCAGCTCAGAGGGACTAGCGGGAAATGAGCAGTTCTTC.

In this sample, this clonotype turned up many times. The CDR3 loop is CSVATSGNTDTQYF. CDR3 DNA: TGCAGCGTTGCGACTAGCGGGAACACAGATACGCAGTATTTT. This rearrangement joins TRBV29-1 to TRBJ2-3, with 11 bases identical to TRBD2. Germline loops: CDR1 SQVTM, CDR2 ANQGSEA. V shed 4 bases and J 2 bases; nucleotides not matched to a gene: 2. This CDR3 is built from 14 residues.

This clonotype was observed a handful of times. The rearrangement links TRBV7-2 to TRBJ2-1; no clear D. The CDR3 loop spans 17 amino acids. Per the germline V gene, CDR1 is SGHTA and CDR2 is FQGNSA. Trimming cost V 2 bases and J 7 bases, with 21 bases left between them. Here the CDR3 reads CASSLLSSSGPWNEQFF. CDR3 nucleotide sequence: TGTGCCAGCAGCTTATTGTCGTCTTCGGGCCCCTGGAATGAGCAGTTCTTC.